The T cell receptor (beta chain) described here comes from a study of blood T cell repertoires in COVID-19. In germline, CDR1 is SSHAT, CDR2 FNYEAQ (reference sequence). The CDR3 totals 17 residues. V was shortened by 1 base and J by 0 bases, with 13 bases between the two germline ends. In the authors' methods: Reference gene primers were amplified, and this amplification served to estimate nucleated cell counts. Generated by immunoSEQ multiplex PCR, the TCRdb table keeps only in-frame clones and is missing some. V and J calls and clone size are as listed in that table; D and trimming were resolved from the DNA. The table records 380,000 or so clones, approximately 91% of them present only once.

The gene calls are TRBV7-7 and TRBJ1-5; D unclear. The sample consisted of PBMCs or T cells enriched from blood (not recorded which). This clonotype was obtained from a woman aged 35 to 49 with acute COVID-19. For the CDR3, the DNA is TGTGCCAGCAGCTTAGGTCCGCAACAGATTAGCAATCAGCCCCAGCATTTT. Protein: CASSLGPQQISNQPQHF. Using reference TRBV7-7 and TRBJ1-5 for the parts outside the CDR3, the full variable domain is GAGVSQSPRYKVTKRGQDVTLRCDPISSHATLYWYQQALGQGPEFLTYFNYEAQPDKSGLPSDRFSAERPEGSISTLTIQRTEQRDSAMYRCASSLGPQQISNQPQHFGDGTRLSIL.